The T cell receptor beta chain under discussion was sequenced for a study of blood T cell repertoires in COVID-19. Study information: The analysed material was cDNA or gDNA that came from T cells, B-cell-depleted T cells, or PBMCs.

Trimming cost V 1 base and J 7 bases, with 6 bases left between them. Per germline, CDR1 LGHDT and CDR2 YNNKEL (reference sequence). The CDR3 consists of 12 residues. Sequencing was performed with immunoSEQ multiplex PCR; in TCRdb, only in-frame clones are kept and a portion is missing. Altogether approximately 350,000 clones are present, roughly four fifths being singletons, with the ten largest covering 5% to 5.5%. Across under 25 US areas, participants ranged in age from roughly 18 to 95 years. Clinical history as reported by participants underpinned cohort assignment. The chain joins TRBV3-1 (or the pseudogene TRBV3-2) to TRBJ2-3; no firm D call. This clonotype was sampled from a woman aged 50 to 60 who had recovered from COVID-19. Sequenced sample: PBMCs or T cells enriched from blood (not recorded which). The DNA of the CDR3 is TGTGCCAGCAGCCAAGTCCAGAATACGCAGTATTTT. As protein: CASSQVQNTQYF.